This T cell receptor beta chain stems from a study of CD8 T cells in ankylosing spondylitis. Study-level results: Seemingly distinctive of ankylosing spondylitis blood was a TCR beta motif formed by eight highly homologous variants.

In this sample, this clonotype turned up many times. Its target is not known. V dropped 3 bases and J dropped 1 base, with 9 bases sitting between them. Germline V gene data show CDR1 as DFQATT and CDR2 as SNEGSKA (reference sequence). The CDR3 is 13 residues long. Molecular-barcoded quantitative 5'-RACE produced these TCR beta libraries. TCRdb re-called the 5' RACE reads through MiXCR, storing one row per CDR3 protein. The data contain about 190,000 distinct CDR3 sequences, 13% of them seen just once; the ten biggest clones take up 8% to 13%. The chain links TRBV20-1 to TRBJ1-1; a weak D match, TRBD1 (5 bases). This sequence originates from a female donor with ankylosing spondylitis or in good health (not recorded which). Specimen: blood, either unsorted or a sorted T cell fraction (not recorded which). CDR3: CSARRDGNTEAFF. Written as DNA, the CDR3 is TGCAGTGCTAGGCGGGACGGGAACACTGAAGCTTTCTTT.